The clone carrying this T cell receptor beta chain was observed a handful of times. These data belong to a study of CD8 T cells in ankylosing spondylitis. The CDR3 is 17 residues long. The germline CDR1 and CDR2 sequences are KGHSH and LQKENI. Trimming removed 3 bases at V and 0 bases at J, with 15 bases between. TCRdb re-analysed the 5' RACE reads in MiXCR, keeping a single row per CDR3 protein. The repertoire consists of nearly 250,000 distinct CDR3 sequences, with roughly a third occurring once and the leading ten covering approximately 4.6%. Specimen: blood, either unsorted or a sorted T cell fraction (not recorded which). This clonotype was sampled from a male donor with ankylosing spondylitis or in good health (not recorded which). This chain connects TRBV18 to TRBJ2-1; the D gene is possibly TRBD1 (6 bases). CDR3 sequence reads: CASSPRTDVSSYNEQFF. CDR3 coding DNA: TGTGCCAGCTCACCCCGGACAGATGTGAGCTCCTACAATGAGCAGTTCTTC.